These 7 T cell receptor beta chains share one sample of origin, sequenced in a study of OX40 agonist ivuxolimab in advanced cancers. TCRdb keeps only in-frame clones here, not all; method: immunoSEQ multiplex PCR. The sample has tens of thousands of clones, more than 80% seen once. The sequenced sample was CD4+ or CD8+ T cells sorted from blood, obtained in a trial of the OX40 agonist ivuxolimab. The receptors were sampled from an adult with an advanced solid tumor such as melanoma, head and neck, liver or kidney cancer.

The rearrangement links TRBV7-9 to TRBJ1-1, with D hard to call. The V gene lost 2 bases and the J gene lost 1 base, with 8 bases spanning the gap. Germline CDR1 reads SEHNR; CDR2 reads FQNEAQ (reference sequence). The CDR3 has 14 residues. Written as DNA, the CDR3 is TGTGCCAGCAGCTTACTTTCATGGAACACTGAAGCTTTCTTT. It yields the protein CASSLLSWNTEAFF.

The chain recombines TRBV10-3 with TRBJ1-5; no clear D. The V gene lost 9 bases and the J gene lost 0 bases, with 9 bases spanning the gap. The germline gives CDR1 ENHRY, CDR2 SYGVKD. This CDR3 region has 13 residues. The CDR3, as DNA: TGTGCCATGTCCCGGGGTAGCAATCAGCCCCAGCATTTT. It translates to CAMSRGSNQPQHF.

This sequence joins TRBV2 and TRBJ1-2; the D gene is possibly TRBD1 (6 bases). CDR3 size: 15 residues. V was trimmed by 6 bases and J by 1 base, leaving 15 bases between them. Germline V gene data show CDR1 as SNHLY and CDR2 as FYNNEI. Here the CDR3 DNA reads TGTGCCAGCAGCCCACTCAGGGGCCTTAACTATGGCTACACCTTC. This gives the protein CASSPLRGLNYGYTF.

CDR3 nucleotides: TGTGCCAGCAGCCAAGTTGGCGGGGGGGCTATAAATGAGCAGTTCTTC. This sequence encodes CASSQVGGGAINEQFF. V and J are TRBV4-2 and TRBJ2-1; TRBD2 agrees at 9 bases. Trimming at V came to 1 base and at J to 7 bases, leaving 8 bases not matched to a gene. The CDR3 runs to 16 residues. Per the germline V gene, CDR1 is LGHNA and CDR2 is YNFKEQ.

The chain is built from TRBV2 and TRBJ1-2; D unclear. The length of the CDR3 is 14 residues. With 2 bases removed from V and 7 bases from J, the gap between germline ends came to 14 bases. Germline loops: CDR1 SNHLY, CDR2 FYNNEI. The CDR3 nucleotides are TGTGCCAGCAGTGAAAGCACCGGGAAGTTTGGCTACACCTTC. The encoded protein is CASSESTGKFGYTF.

The gene calls are TRBV5-1 and TRBJ2-3, with a tentative D call TRBD2 (5 bases). V was trimmed by 0 bases and J by 6 bases, leaving 8 bases between them. The CDR3 length is 13 residues. The germline CDR1 and CDR2 sequences are SGHRS and YFSETQ. The CDR3 here is CASSLGQRDTQYF. DNA of the CDR3: TGCGCCAGCAGCTTGGGGCAGCGGGATACGCAGTATTTT. The full variable domain, in which reference TRBV5-1 and TRBJ2-3 provide the parts outside the CDR3, is KAGVTQTPRYLIKTRGQQVTLSCSPISGHRSVSWYQQTPGQGLQFLFEYFSETQRNKGNFPGRFSGRQFSNSRSEMNVSTLELGDSALYLCASSLGQRDTQYFGPGTRLTVL.

The rearrangement joins TRBV15 to TRBJ1-2, with TRBD1 matching 8 bases. Per germline, CDR1 LNHNV and CDR2 YYDKDF (reference sequence). The CDR3 has 17 residues. Trimming cost V 3 bases and J 5 bases; bases outside gene matches: 14. The CDR3 DNA reads as TGTGCCACCAGCAGTCTCATTTACGGGACAGGAGGGTATGGCTACACCTTC. Its protein is CATSSLIYGTGGYGYTF.